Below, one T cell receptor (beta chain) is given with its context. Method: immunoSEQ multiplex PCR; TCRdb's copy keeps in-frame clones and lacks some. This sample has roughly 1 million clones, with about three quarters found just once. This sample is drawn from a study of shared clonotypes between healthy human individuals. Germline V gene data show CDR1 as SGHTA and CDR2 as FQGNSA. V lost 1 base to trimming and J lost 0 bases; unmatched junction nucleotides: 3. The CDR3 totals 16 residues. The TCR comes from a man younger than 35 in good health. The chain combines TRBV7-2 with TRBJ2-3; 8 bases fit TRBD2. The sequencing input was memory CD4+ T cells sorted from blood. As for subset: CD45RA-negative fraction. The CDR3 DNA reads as TGTGCCAGCAGCTTAGTAGCGGGGAAAAGCACAGATACGCAGTATTTT. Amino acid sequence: CASSLVAGKSTDTQYF. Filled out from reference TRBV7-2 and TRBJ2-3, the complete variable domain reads GAGVSQSPSNKVTEKGKDVELRCDPISGHTALYWYRQSLGQGLEFLIYFQGNSAPDKSGLPSDRFSAERTGGSVSTLTIQRTQQEDSAVYLCASSLVAGKSTDTQYFGPGTRLTVL.